Each of the 5 T cell receptor beta chains below was sequenced from the same sample in a study of blood T cells in healthy people across ages. The second PCR ran about 7 to 12 cycles with a sample-barcoded 5' primer and J-beta primers. Using its own MiXCR run on the 5' RACE reads, TCRdb lists one record per CDR3 protein. Altogether some 1,500,000 distinct CDR3 sequences are present, approximately 43% being singletons, with the ten largest covering under 5%. The sequencing sample was made of blood. Every receptor here comes from a woman under 30 in good health.

The chain links TRBV25-1 to TRBJ1-1; tentative D call: TRBD1 (6 bases). CDR3 length: 17 residues. The germline V gene has CDR1 MGHDK and CDR2 SYGVNS. V was pared by 1 base and J by 0 bases, with 15 bases between. The CDR3 reads CASSESGAGSLNTEAFF. The CDR3 DNA is TGTGCCAGCAGTGAATCAGGGGCCGGCTCGTTGAACACTGAAGCTTTCTTT.

The table lists this clonotype with many counts. The J gene is TRBJ2-7, the V gene TRBV6-2 or TRBV6-3; tentatively, D is TRBD2 (5 bases). V lost 0 bases, J lost 7 bases, and 10 bases lay in between. The CDR3 extends over 13 amino acids. CDR1 is MNHEY, CDR2 SVGEGT, per germline. The CDR3 nucleotides are TGTGCCAGCAGTTACTCGACTCGGACTGAGCAGTACTTC. Its protein product is CASSYSTRTEQYF.

Notes on this clonotype: A much larger clone is a single base away; this may be a read error. The V gene is TRBV9, the J gene TRBJ2-1, with 7 nucleotides matching TRBD2. The length of the CDR3 is 16 residues. Germline CDR1 SGDLS, CDR2 YYNGEE. CDR3 loop: CTSSVVVGGLSNEQFF. As DNA, the CDR3 is TGTACCAGCAGCGTAGTAGTGGGAGGGTTGAGCAATGAGCAGTTCTTC.

The chain joins TRBV12-3 or TRBV12-4 to TRBJ2-2; no clear D gene. V lost 1 base, J lost 0 bases, and 6 bases lay in between. The CDR3 is 15 residues long. CDR3 residues: CASSLVVPNTGELFF. In DNA, the CDR3 is TGTGCCAGCAGTTTAGTGGTCCCGAACACCGGGGAGCTGTTTTTT.

This rearrangement joins TRBV27 to TRBJ2-1; D may be TRBD1 (6 bases). This CDR3 region has 15 residues. Germline lookup yields CDR1 MNHEY and CDR2 SMNVEV (reference sequence). Deletions cut 7 bases from V and 1 base from J, with 14 bases between. The CDR3 region is CASTMTGPSYNEQFF. As DNA, the CDR3 is TGTGCCAGCACAATGACAGGACCTTCCTACAATGAGCAGTTCTTC.